These T cell receptor beta chains were read from a single sample in a study of cytomegalovirus exposure and HLA in healthy donors. Assay: immunoSEQ multiplex PCR; the TCRdb copy retains only in-frame clones and omits some. The table shows around 230,000 clones, with 82% occurring only once. Sequencing used PBMCs. These receptor sequences come from a man aged 40-49 years in good health and CMV-seropositive. The CDR3 runs from the conserved cysteine through the conserved F or W. A D gene is named only where the DNA matches it firmly. Clone sizes are given selectively: once, few, many, or a class where the clone is expanded.

V gene,D gene,J gene,clone size,CDR3 DNA,CDR3 protein
TRBV14,TRBD1,TRBJ2-4,.,TGTGCCAGCAGCCCCCACGGGACAGGGGGTTTTTCAAACATTCAGTACTTC,CASSPHGTGGFSNIQYF
TRBV29-1,.,TRBJ1-1,.,TGCAGCGTTGTATGGGGCAGCACTGAAGCTTTCTTT,CSVVWGSTEAFF
TRBV10-3,.,TRBJ2-7,.,TGTGCCATCAGTGAGGACATTTCCCCTCCCTACGAGCAGTACTTC,CAISEDISPPYEQYF
TRBV9,TRBD1,TRBJ2-2,.,TGTGCCAGCAGCGTATCGGACAGGGTGAACACCGGGGAGCTGTTTTTT,CASSVSDRVNTGELFF
TRBV4-2,TRBD2,TRBJ2-1,.,TGTGCCAGCAGCCAAGAACGGTCGGCGGGAGGCAGGATGGGTAATGAGCAGTTCTTC,CASSQERSAGGRMGNEQFF
TRBV29-1,TRBD2,TRBJ2-1,.,TGCAGCCCAATACTAGCGCCCCGGAATGAGCAGTTCTTC,CSPILAPRNEQFF
TRBV29-1,TRBD1,TRBJ1-5,few,TGCAGCGTTGTGACAGGGAATCAGCCCCAGCATTTT,CSVVTGNQPQHF
TRBV21-1,.,TRBJ2-7,.,TGTGCCAGCAGCAAAAAGGGACTAGCGTTCTACGAGCAGTACTTC,CASSKKGLAFYEQYF
TRBV29-1,.,TRBJ1-5,.,TGCAGCGTTGAAGAAGGCTCGGGAGGACAGCCCCAGCATTTT,CSVEEGSGGQPQHF
TRBV10-3,.,TRBJ2-7,few,TGTGCCATCAGTGAGTCGCCGGCAGGCTCAACCTACGAGCAGTACTTC,CAISESPAGSTYEQYF
TRBV11-2,TRBD1,TRBJ1-1,.,TGTGCCAGCAGCGCCCAGGGGGTGCGAATGAACACTGAAGCTTTCTTT,CASSAQGVRMNTEAFF
TRBV7-3,.,TRBJ1-1,.,TGTGCCAGCAGCTTAAGGCGGAACACTGAAACTTTCTTT,CASSLRRNTETFF
TRBV2,.,TRBJ2-5,.,TGTGCCAGCAGCTGGGGGCGGCAAGAGACCCAGTACTTC,CASSWGRQETQYF
TRBV12-5,TRBD2,TRBJ2-1,.,TGTGCTAGTGGTTTTGGACTAGCGGGTTCCTACAATGAGCAGTTCTTC,CASGFGLAGSYNEQFF
TRBV6-1,.,TRBJ2-6,.,TGTGCCAGCCGGGGGGCCGGGGCCAACGTCCTGACTTTC,CASRGAGANVLTF
TRBV5-4,.,TRBJ1-6,few,TGTGCCAGCAGCTTGTACGGGGGGGCGATCACCCTCCACTTT,CASSLYGGAITLHF
TRBV6-5,TRBD1,TRBJ1-5,.,TGTGCCACCTTTCGGACAGGGGGCAATCAGCCCCAGCATTTT,CATFRTGGNQPQHF
TRBV19,.,TRBJ1-1,.,TGTGCCAGTAGTATAGCTTGGAACACTGAAGCTTTCTTT,CASSIAWNTEAFF
TRBV2,.,TRBJ2-1,.,TGTGCCAGCAGTGGATCGAGCTCCTACAATGAGCAGTTCTTC,CASSGSSSYNEQFF
TRBV6-6,TRBD2,TRBJ2-7,.,TGTGCCAGCCTCCCTAGCGGGGCCTCGGAGCAGTACTTC,CASLPSGASEQYF
TRBV7-3,TRBD2,TRBJ2-2,.,TGTGCCAGCAGCCCCCGGACTAGCGGCAACACCGGGGAGCTGTTTTTT,CASSPRTSGNTGELFF
TRBV9,TRBD1,TRBJ1-5,.,TGTGCCAGCAGCGTAGGGACAGGACGAAATCAGCCCCAGCATTTT,CASSVGTGRNQPQHF